Following are 32 T cell receptor beta chains from one sample sequenced in a study of T-cell reconstitution after alpha-beta-depleted transplantation in children. Unique molecular identifiers featured in how the TCRbeta library was prepared. TCRdb re-called the PCR reads with MiXCR, one entry per CDR3 protein. In the table there are roughly 350,000 distinct CDR3 sequences, approximately 10% of which are singletons. The sample in question was PBMCs from the stem cell graft donor, obtained from the stem cell graft. The receptors derive from a human donor who donated a stem cell graft to a child with acute lymphoblastic leukemia.

This clonotype was observed at least ten times. V and J are TRBV28 and TRBJ2-1, with 9 bases aligning to TRBD1. The CDR3 totals 14 residues. Germline CDR1 is MDHEN and CDR2 is SYDVKM. After removal of 2 bases from V and 5 bases from J, the junction contained 1 base not matched to a gene. The CDR3 DNA follows: TGTGCCAGCAGTTTAGGACAGGGGAACAATGAGCAGTTCTTC. This gives the protein CASSLGQGNNEQFF.

The sample holds a few counts of this clonotype. CDR3 sequence reads: CASSRARARGYEQYF. In DNA, the CDR3 is TGTGCCAGCTCACGAGCAAGGGCGAGAGGCTACGAGCAGTACTTC. This sequence joins TRBV18 and TRBJ2-7, with no clear D. V gave up 4 bases and J gave up 3 bases, with 16 bases separating them. Germline assignment: CDR1 KGHSH and CDR2 LQKENI. CDR3 length: 15 amino acids. Full variable domain (rest looked up from reference TRBV18 and TRBJ2-7): NAGVMQNPRHLVRRRGQEARLRCSPMKGHSHVYWYRQLPEEGLKFMVYLQKENIIDESGMPKERFSAEFPKEGPSILRIQQVVRGDSAAYFCASSRARARGYEQYFGPGTRLTVT.

The chain joins TRBV29-1 to TRBJ1-1, with D unclear. V was clipped by 4 bases and J by 7 bases, with 7 bases between them. The CDR3 has 10 amino acids. Germline V CDR1 and CDR2: SQVTM, ANQGSEA. CDR3 coding DNA: TGCAGCGTTGGACCGGGTGAAGCTTTCTTT. This sequence encodes CSVGPGEAFF.

This clonotype came up many times. V is TRBV28 and J is TRBJ2-7, with 7 bases identical to TRBD2. Losses at the gene ends were 4 bases for V and 6 bases for J; bases not matched to a gene: 0. Germline CDR1 MDHEN, CDR2 SYDVKM. The CDR3 runs 11 residues. The chain's CDR3 is CASSSGGEQYF. CDR3 in DNA: TGTGCCAGCAGTTCGGGAGGCGAGCAGTACTTC.

This sequence joins TRBV5-1 and TRBJ2-3; 9 bases fit TRBD1. The length of the CDR3 is 14 residues. Germline V gene lookup returns CDR1 SGHRS and CDR2 YFSETQ. J was trimmed by 5 bases and V by 4 bases; bases with no gene match: 5. CDR3 DNA: TGCGCCAGCAGCACACAGGGGGCGAAAGATACGCAGTATTTT. Amino acid sequence: CASSTQGAKDTQYF.

The rearrangement links TRBV7-6 to TRBJ1-3; D is possibly TRBD1 (6 bases). Trimming pared 0 bases from V and 6 bases from J, leaving 9 bases between. CDR3 length equals 14 residues. Looked up from germline, CDR1 is SGHVS and CDR2 is FNYEAQ. DNA of the CDR3: TGTGCCAGCAGCTTAGCACAGGGTACAAACACCATATATTTT. Protein: CASSLAQGTNTIYF.

The chain has TRBV27 and TRBJ2-7, with D tentatively TRBD2 (6 bases). The germline V gene encodes CDR1 MNHEY and CDR2 SMNVEV (reference sequence). This CDR3 is 18 amino acids long. V was cut by 8 bases and J by 2 bases, with 28 bases left in between. Here the CDR3 reads CASLGPKALRPGAYEQYF. The DNA of the CDR3 is TGTGCCAGCTTAGGCCCTAAAGCCTTGAGGCCGGGAGCCTACGAGCAGTACTTC.

V and J are TRBV24-1 and TRBJ2-3, with D possibly TRBD2 on 5 matching bases. The CDR3 runs 16 residues. Germline V gene sequence: CDR1 KGHDR, CDR2 SFDVKD. Trimming cost V 9 bases and J 0 bases, with 18 bases left between them. The CDR3 protein is CATDLAAPTSTDTQYF. DNA for the CDR3: TGTGCCACCGACCTAGCCGCGCCCACTAGCACAGATACGCAGTATTTT.

The chain has TRBV7-9 and TRBJ2-1; the D gene is possibly TRBD2 (6 bases). Germline V gene data show CDR1 as SEHNR and CDR2 as FQNEAQ (reference sequence). The ends were cut back, 5 bases at V and 3 bases at J, with 14 bases in the middle. This CDR3 is built from 15 residues. The DNA of the CDR3 is TGTGCCAGCAGCCCTCCCCCGGGGGTCTACAATGAGCAGTTCTTC. It yields the protein CASSPPPGVYNEQFF.

This clonotype was seen only a few times. The genes are TRBV28 and TRBJ2-7; 11 nucleotides match TRBD1. The CDR3 consists of 15 residues. Trimming at V came to 1 base and at J to 5 bases, leaving 4 bases not matched to a gene. Looked up from germline, CDR1 is MDHEN and CDR2 is SYDVKM. Written as DNA, the CDR3 is TGTGCCAGCAGTTTATTGGGGACAGGGGGAAACGAGCAGTACTTC. Encoded protein: CASSLLGTGGNEQYF. The variable domain in full, completed from reference TRBV28 and TRBJ2-7, reads DVKVTQSSRYLVKRTGEKVFLECVQDMDHENMFWYRQDPGLGLRLIYFSYDVKMKEKGDIPEGYSVSREKKERFSLILESASTNQTSMYLCASSLLGTGGNEQYFGPGTRLTVT.

The chain is built from TRBV6-2 or TRBV6-3 and TRBJ1-2; no firm D call. With 7 bases removed from V and 8 bases from J, the gap between germline ends came to 14 bases. The CDR3 has 12 residues. Germline lookup yields CDR1 MNHEY and CDR2 SVGEGT. CDR3 nucleotide sequence: TGTGCCAGCAACTCCCCCGGTTGGGGCTACACCTTC. Its protein product is CASNSPGWGYTF.

The genes are TRBV12-3 or TRBV12-4 and TRBJ2-5, with D possibly matching TRBD2 (6 bases). The CDR3 totals 15 residues. V lost 3 bases to trimming and J lost 2 bases, with 13 bases between them. The CDR3 region has the DNA TGTGCCAGCAGTTTGCAGCGGGTGGGACAAGAGACCCAGTACTTC. Translation gives CASSLQRVGQETQYF.

This clonotype was recorded at least ten times. The J gene is TRBJ2-7, the V gene TRBV7-9, with D possibly matching TRBD2 (6 bases). Germline V gene sequence: CDR1 SEHNR, CDR2 FQNEAQ (reference sequence). The CDR3 sequence is 15 residues long. V was trimmed by 1 base and J by 0 bases, leaving 10 bases between them. The CDR3 loop reads CASSLGWGDSYEQYF. The CDR3 nucleotides are TGTGCCAGCAGCTTAGGTTGGGGGGACTCCTACGAGCAGTACTTC. Full variable domain (missing parts from reference TRBV7-9 and TRBJ2-7): DTGVSQNPRHKITKRGQNVTFRCDPISEHNRLYWYRQTLGQGPEFLTYFQNEAQLEKSRLLSDRFSAERPKGSFSTLEIQRTEQGDSAMYLCASSLGWGDSYEQYFGPGTRLTVT.

This clonotype was observed a few times. The chain recombines TRBV4-2 with TRBJ2-7; TRBD2 is a possible D gene (5 bases). V was shortened by 0 bases and J by 0 bases, with 9 bases between the two germline ends. Germline loops: CDR1 LGHNA, CDR2 YNFKEQ. The CDR3 contains 15 residues. CDR3 nucleotides: TGTGCCAGCAGCCAAGATAGGAGGAGCTCCTACGAGCAGTACTTC. Translated: CASSQDRRSSYEQYF.

This clonotype has just a few counts. The J gene is TRBJ2-1, the V gene TRBV19; 12 bases align to TRBD2. J gave up 7 bases and V 5 bases, and 6 bases lay outside the gene matches. Germline lookup yields CDR1 LNHDA and CDR2 SQIVND (reference sequence). The CDR3 loop spans 15 amino acids. The CDR3 DNA reads as TGTGCCAGTAGTCAGACTAGCGGGAGTGCGAATGAGCAGTTCTTC. It specifies CASSQTSGSANEQFF.

V and J are TRBV5-6 and TRBJ2-1, with TRBD2 identical over 13 bases. Germline assignment: CDR1 SGHDT and CDR2 YYEEEE. V dropped 5 bases and J dropped 9; count of bases not matched to a gene: 5. This CDR3 spans 14 amino acids. CDR3 nucleotides: TGTGCCAGCAGACTAGCGGGAGGGCCTGGTGAGCAGTTCTTC. Amino acids: CASRLAGGPGEQFF.

This clonotype was counted many times. This chain's CDR3 is CASSLYRLAGGYEQYF. As DNA, the CDR3 is TGTGCCAGCAGCTTATACCGACTAGCGGGCGGTTACGAGCAGTACTTC. The J gene is TRBJ2-7, the V gene TRBV7-8; 10 nucleotides line up with TRBD2. The trim removed 2 bases at V and 4 bases at J, leaving 8 bases unmatched. This CDR3 has 16 amino acids. Germline values: CDR1 SGHVS, CDR2 FQNEAQ.

This clonotype was seen more than once but under ten times. CDR3 bases: TGTGCCAGCAGCTTAGCCCCCGGGAGTCAATCCTACGAGCAGTACTTC. Translation gives CASSLAPGSQSYEQYF. The chain links TRBV7-9 to TRBJ2-7, with D possibly being TRBD2 (6 bases). CDR1 SEHNR and CDR2 FQNEAQ come from the germline V gene (reference sequence). V was pared by 0 bases and J by 1 base, with 13 bases between. The CDR3 consists of 16 residues.

This clonotype was found a few times. The rearrangement links TRBV5-6 to TRBJ1-5; 7 bases fit TRBD1. Germline V gene lookup returns CDR1 SGHDT and CDR2 YYEEEE. Trimming cost V 5 bases and J 4 bases; bases outside gene matches: 6. The CDR3 length is 14 residues. CDR3 DNA: TGTGCCAGCAGTCTGACGGGACAGAATCAGCCCCAGCATTTT. Amino acid sequence: CASSLTGQNQPQHF.

The chain employs TRBV18 and TRBJ2-7; D is possibly TRBD2 (7 bases). In germline, CDR1 is KGHSH, CDR2 LQKENI. Trimming shortened V by 1 base and J by 6 bases, and 10 bases separated the two germline ends. This CDR3 comprises 13 residues. CDR3 protein: CASSPRGGGEQYF. CDR3 DNA sequence: TGTGCCAGCTCACCACGGGGAGGGGGCGAGCAGTACTTC.

This clonotype was counted a few times. This rearrangement joins TRBV24-1 to TRBJ2-7; D call uncertain. In germline, CDR1 is KGHDR, CDR2 SFDVKD. The CDR3 has 13 residues. Trimming pared 1 base from V and 6 bases from J, leaving 9 bases between. CDR3 sequence (DNA): TGTGCCACCAGTGATTTCCACGAGCCCGAGCAGTACTTC. It translates to CATSDFHEPEQYF.

The J gene is TRBJ2-7, the V gene TRBV4-1; TRBD2 matches at 7 bases. Per the germline V gene, CDR1 is MGHRA and CDR2 is YSYEKL. This CDR3 has 15 residues. The junction had 8 bases not matched to a gene; V was cut back by 1 base and J by 5 bases. The CDR3: CASSQGPSGLDEQYF. The CDR3, as DNA: TGCGCCAGCAGCCAAGGGCCTAGCGGTCTCGACGAGCAGTACTTC.

This clonotype was picked up a small number of times. The chain recombines TRBV12-3 or TRBV12-4 with TRBJ2-1; TRBD2 matches at 12 bases. The CDR3 totals 17 residues. With V trimmed by 3 bases and J by 9 bases, 12 bases remained unmatched. The CDR3 protein is CASSLMVLAGGPGEQFF. The CDR3 DNA reads as TGTGCCAGCAGTTTGATGGTCCTAGCGGGAGGGCCGGGTGAGCAGTTCTTC.

This clonotype has only a few counts. The V gene is TRBV7-9, the J gene TRBJ1-5; maybe TRBD1 (5 bases). Per germline, CDR1 SEHNR and CDR2 FQNEAQ (reference sequence). The germline V and J ends were trimmed by 6 bases and 5 bases, with 14 bases remaining between them. The CDR3 has 14 amino acids. CDR3 in amino acids: CASSTTADYQPQHF. CDR3 in DNA: TGTGCCAGCAGTACGACAGCGGATTATCAGCCCCAGCATTTT.

On this clonotype itself: Germline and junction disagree at one end, which may indicate a read error. CDR3 coding DNA: TGTGCCAGCAGCCGCTCTTTAGCGCACGAGCATTACTTC. Its protein is CASSRSLAHEHYF. The rearrangement links TRBV12-3 or TRBV12-4 to TRBJ2-7, with D possibly TRBD2 on 5 matching bases. The CDR3 runs to 13 residues.

V usage is TRBV7-3 and J usage is TRBJ1-1; no clear D gene. The germline CDR1 and CDR2 sequences are SGHTA and FQGTGA. This CDR3 is 13 amino acids long. V was pared by 5 bases and J by 5 bases, with 12 bases between. The CDR3 nucleotides are TGTGCCAGCAGCGAATCGGGCATGACTGAAGCTTTCTTT. Amino acids: CASSESGMTEAFF.

This clonotype was detected only a few times. J is TRBJ1-1 and V is TRBV12-3 or TRBV12-4; a weak D match, TRBD1 (5 bases). Trimming removed 2 bases at V and 11 bases at J, with 12 bases between. The CDR3 spans 12 residues. CDR3 residues: CASSLHGGDAFF. CDR3 nucleotide sequence: TGTGCCAGCAGTTTACATGGAGGGGACGCTTTCTTT.

The chain couples TRBV27 to TRBJ2-7; D uncertain. This CDR3 is built from 13 residues. Germline CDR1 and CDR2: MNHEY and SMNVEV (reference sequence). The V and J ends lost 6 bases and 0 bases respectively, with 9 bases between them. The CDR3 DNA reads TGTGCCAGCAGAGACACGAGCTCCTACGAGCAGTACTTC. This gives the protein CASRDTSSYEQYF.

The chain recombines TRBV27 with TRBJ2-3, with a weak D call TRBD2 (5 bases). The V gene's germline CDR1 is MNHEY and CDR2 SMNVEV (reference sequence). The CDR3 spans 16 residues. V dropped 5 bases and J dropped 0 bases, with 15 bases sitting between them. CDR3 in DNA: TGTGCCAGCAGTCGAGACTCCCTAGCTAGCACAGATACGCAGTATTTT. Its translation is CASSRDSLASTDTQYF.

The chain recombines TRBV5-1 with TRBJ2-1; 8 bases align to TRBD2. The CDR3 is made up of 18 amino acids. The V segment lost 0 bases and the J segment 5 bases; nucleotides outside the gene matches: 13. Germline V gene lookup returns CDR1 SGHRS and CDR2 YFSETQ. The DNA for the CDR3 is TGCGCCAGCAGCTTGGTAGGGCAGTTGAGCGGGAGCGACAATGAGCAGTTCTTC. Its protein is CASSLVGQLSGSDNEQFF.

The V gene is TRBV6-1, the J gene TRBJ1-4; possibly TRBD1 for D (5 bases). The CDR3 has 17 amino acids. Trimming shortened V by 7 bases and J by 0 bases, and 18 bases separated the two germline ends. The germline gives CDR1 MNHNS, CDR2 SASEGT. The CDR3 reads CASTRRGDWATNEKLFF. CDR3 sequence (DNA): TGTGCCAGCACTCGACGGGGGGACTGGGCAACTAATGAAAAACTGTTTTTT.

In this sample, this clonotype turned up a few times. The genes are TRBV9 and TRBJ2-7, with unresolved D. Germline CDR1 SGDLS, CDR2 YYNGEE. V lost 0 bases and J 0 bases, leaving 7 bases between the germline ends. The CDR3 extends over 14 amino acids. CDR3 sequence reads: CASSVEAVSYEQYF. In nucleotides, the CDR3 is TGTGCCAGCAGCGTAGAGGCGGTCTCCTACGAGCAGTACTTC.